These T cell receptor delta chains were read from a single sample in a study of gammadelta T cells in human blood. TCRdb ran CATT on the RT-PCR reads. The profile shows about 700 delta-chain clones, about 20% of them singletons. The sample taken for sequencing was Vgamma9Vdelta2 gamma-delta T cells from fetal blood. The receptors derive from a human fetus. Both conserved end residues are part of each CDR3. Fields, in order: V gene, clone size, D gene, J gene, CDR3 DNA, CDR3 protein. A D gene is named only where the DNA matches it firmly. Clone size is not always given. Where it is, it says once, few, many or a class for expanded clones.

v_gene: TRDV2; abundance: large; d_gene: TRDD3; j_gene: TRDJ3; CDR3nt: TGTGCCTGTGACCGTACTGGGGATTTTCGGGGCTCCTGGGACACCCGACAGATGTTTTTC; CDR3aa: CACDRTGDFRGSWDTRQMFF
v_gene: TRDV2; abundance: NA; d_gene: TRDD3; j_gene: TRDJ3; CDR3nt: TGTGCCTGTGACACCGCGGGGATAGGGACCGGCCGGGACACCCGACAGATGTTTTTC; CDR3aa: CACDTAGIGTGRDTRQMFF
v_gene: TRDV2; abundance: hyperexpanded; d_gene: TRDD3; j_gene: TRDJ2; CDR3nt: TGTGCCTGTGACACCTGGGGGACTTTGACAGCACAACTCTTCTTT; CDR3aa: CACDTWGTLTAQLFF
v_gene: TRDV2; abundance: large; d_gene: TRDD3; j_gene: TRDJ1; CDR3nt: TGTGCCTGTGACACTGGGGGACGAAAAAGGACCGATAAACTCATCTTT; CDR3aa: CACDTGGRKRTDKLIF
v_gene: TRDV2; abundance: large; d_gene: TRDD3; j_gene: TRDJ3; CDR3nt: TGTGCCTGTGACACCGTCCTGGGGGATACTGGTTCCTGGGACACCCGACAGATGTTTTTC; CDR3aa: CACDTVLGDTGSWDTRQMFF
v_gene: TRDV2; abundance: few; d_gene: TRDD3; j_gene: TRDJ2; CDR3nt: TGTGCCTGTGACGTACTGGGGGATACAGCTTTGACAGCACAACTCTTCTTT; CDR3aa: CACDVLGDTALTAQLFF
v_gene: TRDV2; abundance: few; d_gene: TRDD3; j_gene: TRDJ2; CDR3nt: TGTGCCTGTGACAGACTGGGGGATACGCCTCTTTCAGCACAACTCTTCTTT; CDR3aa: CACDRLGDTPLSAQLFF
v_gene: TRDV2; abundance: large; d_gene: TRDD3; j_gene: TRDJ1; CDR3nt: TGTGCCTGTGACACCTGGGGGAGGACCGATAAACTCATCTTT; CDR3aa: CACDTWGRTDKLIF
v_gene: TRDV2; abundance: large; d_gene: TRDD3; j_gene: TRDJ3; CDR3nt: TGTGCCTGTGACACCCCAACTGGGGGTCATAGCTCCTGGGACACCCGACAGATGTTTTTC; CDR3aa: CACDTPTGGHSSWDTRQMFF
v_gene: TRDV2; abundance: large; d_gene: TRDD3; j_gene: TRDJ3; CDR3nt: TGTGCCTGTGACACCGCACTGGGGGTCCGCTCCTGGGACACCCGACAGATGTTTTTC; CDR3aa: CACDTALGVRSWDTRQMFF
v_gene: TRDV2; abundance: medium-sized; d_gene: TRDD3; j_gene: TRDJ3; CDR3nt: TGTGCCTGTGACACCGCTGGGGGATCCCGGGACACCCGACAGATGTTTTTC; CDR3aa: CACDTAGGSRDTRQMFF
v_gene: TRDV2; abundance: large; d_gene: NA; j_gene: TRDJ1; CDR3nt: TGTGCCTGTGACACCGATGGGGATAAACTCATCTTT; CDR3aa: CACDTDGDKLIF
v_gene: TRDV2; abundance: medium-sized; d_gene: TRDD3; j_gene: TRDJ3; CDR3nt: TGTGCCTGTGACACCCCTACTGGGGGATACCCTAGCTCCTGGGACACCCGACAGATGTTTTTC; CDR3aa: CACDTPTGGYPSSWDTRQMFF
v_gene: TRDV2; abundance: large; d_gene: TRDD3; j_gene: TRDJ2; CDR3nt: TGTGCCTGTGACCGGGGGATACGCGCGAGGATCGAGCTCTTCTTT; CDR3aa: CACDRGIRARIELFF
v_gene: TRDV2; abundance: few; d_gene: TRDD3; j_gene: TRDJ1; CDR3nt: TGTGCCTGTGACATACTGGGGGATACGCACACCGATAAACTCATCTTT; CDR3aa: CACDILGDTHTDKLIF
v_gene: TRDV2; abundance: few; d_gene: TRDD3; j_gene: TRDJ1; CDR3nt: TGTGCCTGTGACACCTGGGGGATAGATAAACTCATCTTT; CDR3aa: CACDTWGIDKLIF
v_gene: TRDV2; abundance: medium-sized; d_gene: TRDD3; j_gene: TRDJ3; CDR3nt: TGTGCCTGTGACACCGGGGGATACGCAACCTGGGACACCCGACAGATGTTTTTC; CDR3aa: CACDTGGYATWDTRQMFF
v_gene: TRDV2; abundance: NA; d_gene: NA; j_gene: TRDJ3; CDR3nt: TGTGCCTGTGACACCCCGGGACCCTCCTGGGACACCCAACAGATGTTTTTC; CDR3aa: CACDTPGPSWDTQQMFF
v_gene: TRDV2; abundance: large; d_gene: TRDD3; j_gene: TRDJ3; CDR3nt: TGTGCCTGTGAGACACTGGGGATACACCCCTGGGACACCCGACAGATGTTTTTC; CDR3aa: CACETLGIHPWDTRQMFF
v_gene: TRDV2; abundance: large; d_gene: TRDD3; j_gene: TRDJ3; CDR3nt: TGTGCCTGTGACACCGTCCTGGGGGCCAAGAGCTCCTGGGACACCCGACAGATGTTTTTC; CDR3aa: CACDTVLGAKSSWDTRQMFF
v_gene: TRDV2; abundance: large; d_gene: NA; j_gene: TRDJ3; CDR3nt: TGTGCCTGTGACACCGGGGGGTCGAGCTCCTGGGACACCCGACAGATGTTTTTC; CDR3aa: CACDTGGSSSWDTRQMFF
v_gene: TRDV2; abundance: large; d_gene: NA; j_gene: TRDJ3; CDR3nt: TGTGCCTGTGACCTGGGTATCTCCTGGGACACCCGACAGATGTTTTTC; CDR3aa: CACDLGISWDTRQMFF
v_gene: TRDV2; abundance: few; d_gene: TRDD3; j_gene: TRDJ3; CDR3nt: TGTGCCTGTGACAGACTGGGGGATAGCTCCTGGGACACCCGACAGATGTTTTTC; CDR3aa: CACDRLGDSSWDTRQMFF
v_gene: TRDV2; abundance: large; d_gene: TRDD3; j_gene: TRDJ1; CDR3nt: TGTGCCTGTGACACCCTCTGGGGGGAGTACACCGATAAACTCATCTTT; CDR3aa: CACDTLWGEYTDKLIF
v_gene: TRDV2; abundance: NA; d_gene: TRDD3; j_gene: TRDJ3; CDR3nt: TGTGCCTGTGACCGGCTGAGGGCTGGGGGATCCCCCTCCTGGGACACCCGACAGATGTTTTTC; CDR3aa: CACDRLRAGGSPSWDTRQMFF
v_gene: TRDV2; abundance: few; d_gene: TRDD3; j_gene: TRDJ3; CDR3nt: TGTGCCTGTGACAACTGGGGGATAGCCTGGGACACCCGACAGATGTTTTTC; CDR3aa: CACDNWGIAWDTRQMFF
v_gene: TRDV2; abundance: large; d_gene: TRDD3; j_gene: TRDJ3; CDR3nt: TGTGCCTGTGACACTGGGGGATTCTCCTGGGACACCCGACAGATGTTTTTC; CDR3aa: CACDTGGFSWDTRQMFF
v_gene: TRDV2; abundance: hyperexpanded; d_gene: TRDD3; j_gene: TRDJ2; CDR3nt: TGTGCCTGTGACCTACTGGGGGCCTCTTTGACAGCACAACTCTTCTTT; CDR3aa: CACDLLGASLTAQLFF
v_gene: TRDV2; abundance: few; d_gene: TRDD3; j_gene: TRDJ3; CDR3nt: TGTGCCTGTGACACGCCCCATTACTGGGGGATATCGTGGGACACCCGACAGATGTTTTTC; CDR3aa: CACDTPHYWGISWDTRQMFF
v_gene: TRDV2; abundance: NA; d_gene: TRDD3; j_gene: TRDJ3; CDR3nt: TGTGCCTGTGACATACTGGGGGACTCCTGGGACACCCGACAGATGTTTTTC; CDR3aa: CACDILGDSWDTRQMFF
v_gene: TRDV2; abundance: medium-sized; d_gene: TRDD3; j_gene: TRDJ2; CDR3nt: TGTGCCTGTGACCCCCTACTGGGGGATACACGCCTCTCTTTGACAGCACAACTCTTCTTT; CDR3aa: CACDPLLGDTRLSLTAQLFF